These 23 T cell receptor beta chains share one sample of origin, sequenced in a study of blood T cell repertoires in COVID-19. Repertoires were generated with immunoSEQ multiplex PCR, while TCRdb's copy carries only in-frame clones and drops some. The sample records fewer than 200,000 clones, about 76% being singletons. The sequenced sample was peripheral blood. The receptors were gathered from a woman aged 45-65 years with active or convalescent COVID-19.

The chain couples TRBV7-8 to TRBJ1-5; a weak D match, TRBD1 (5 bases). This CDR3 is built from 15 residues. Trimming shortened V by 2 bases and J by 3 bases, and 11 bases separated the two germline ends. Germline loops: CDR1 SGHVS, CDR2 FQNEAQ. The CDR3 region is CASSLSGGSNQPQHF. DNA of the CDR3: TGTGCCAGCAGCTTAAGCGGGGGTTCCAATCAGCCCCAGCATTTT. The full variable domain, completed using reference TRBV7-8 and TRBJ1-5, is GAGVSQSPRYKVAKRGQDVALRCDPISGHVSLFWYQQALGQGPEFLTYFQNEAQLDKSGLPSDRFFAERPEGSVSTLKIQRTQQEDSAVYLCASSLSGGSNQPQHFGDGTRLSIL.

CDR3 bases: TGTGCCAGCAGCTCCCAGGGGGCGGTCAATGAGCAGTTCTTC. Its translation is CASSSQGAVNEQFF. V usage is TRBV7-2 and J usage is TRBJ2-1; 8 bases align to TRBD1. The V segment lost 4 bases and the J segment 6 bases; nucleotides outside the gene matches: 5. In germline, CDR1 is SGHTA, CDR2 FQGNSA. This CDR3 has 14 residues.

The CDR3 region is CASSQGGREERVLYGYTF. CDR3 in DNA: TGTGCCAGCAGCCAAGGAGGCAGGGAAGAGCGTGTTCTTTATGGCTACACCTTC. The chain carries TRBV3-1 (or the pseudogene TRBV3-2) and TRBJ1-2; a possible D gene is TRBD1 (5 bases). This CDR3 has 18 residues. Germline V lookup: CDR1 LGHDT, CDR2 YNNKEL (reference sequence). V was trimmed by 1 base and J by 5 bases, leaving 23 bases between them.

The chain couples TRBV18 to TRBJ2-7, with D unclear. Germline CDR1 KGHSH, CDR2 LQKENI. V was clipped by 3 bases and J by 4 bases, with 10 bases between them. This CDR3 is built from 13 residues. The chain's CDR3 is CASSPYQDYEQYF. CDR3 DNA: TGTGCCAGCTCACCTTACCAGGATTACGAGCAGTACTTC.

The chain recombines TRBV7-3 with TRBJ2-1; maybe TRBD1 (6 bases). The CDR3 covers 20 residues. V was trimmed by 5 bases and J by 0 bases, leaving 26 bases between them. Per germline, CDR1 SGHTA and CDR2 FQGTGA. CDR3: CASSPRGSADSKFSYNEQFF. The CDR3, as DNA: TGTGCCAGCAGCCCCCGAGGGTCAGCGGACAGCAAGTTCTCCTACAATGAGCAGTTCTTC.

V and J are TRBV28 and TRBJ1-2; the match to TRBD1 covers 9 bases. J was trimmed by 1 base and V by 3 bases; bases with no gene match: 15. Germline V gives CDR1 MDHEN, CDR2 SYDVKM. The CDR3 length is 19 residues. The CDR3 DNA reads as TGTGCCAGCAGTTTGTCTGGGGTCTGGGACAGGGAGTTTAACTATGGCTACACCTTC. Translated: CASSLSGVWDREFNYGYTF.

The V gene is TRBV7-2, the J gene TRBJ2-3, with 10 bases lining up with TRBD1. V was pared by 5 bases and J by 0 bases, with 5 bases of the junction left unmatched. Germline CDR1 is SGHTA and CDR2 is FQGNSA. The CDR3 consists of 16 residues. In DNA form, the CDR3 reads TGTGCCAGCAGCCCCCGGACAGGGGGGAGCACAGATACGCAGTATTTT. Translated, it gives CASSPRTGGSTDTQYF. The full variable domain, completed using reference TRBV7-2 and TRBJ2-3, is GAGVSQSPSNKVTEKGKDVELRCDPISGHTALYWYRQSLGQGLEFLIYFQGNSAPDKSGLPSDRFSAERTGGSVSTLTIQRTQQEDSAVYLCASSPRTGGSTDTQYFGPGTRLTVL.

The J gene is TRBJ2-1, the V gene TRBV7-6; D remains unclear. CDR3 size: 15 residues. Between the trimmed V and J ends, which lost 2 bases and 7 bases, there was a span of 15 bases. From germline, CDR1 is SGHVS and CDR2 FNYEAQ. CDR3 in DNA: TGTGCCAGCAGCTTAACGTCGTTGCTAATTAATGAGCAGTTCTTC. It encodes CASSLTSLLINEQFF.

The genes are TRBV7-8 and TRBJ1-1, with D uncertain. The CDR3 spans 13 residues. The germline CDR1 and CDR2 sequences are SGHVS and FQNEAQ. Trimming took off 7 bases at V and 0 bases at J, with 9 bases between the two ends. The CDR3 DNA follows: TGTGCCAGCAAGAAAGCTATGAACACTGAAGCTTTCTTT. This sequence encodes CASKKAMNTEAFF.

Notes on this clone: In the same sample, other DNA sequences code for this CDR3. This rearrangement joins TRBV7-2 to TRBJ2-3, with TRBD2 matching over 8 bases. The V gene end was trimmed by 4 bases and the J gene end by 2 bases; junction bases not matched to a gene: 2. Germline V CDR1 and CDR2: SGHTA, FQGNSA. The CDR3 covers 14 residues. The CDR3 region has the DNA TGTGCCAGCAGCTCGGGACTAGTCACAGATACGCAGTATTTT. It codes for CASSSGLVTDTQYF. Full variable domain (missing parts from reference TRBV7-2 and TRBJ2-3): GAGVSQSPSNKVTEKGKDVELRCDPISGHTALYWYRQSLGQGLEFLIYFQGNSAPDKSGLPSDRFSAERTGGSVSTLTIQRTQQEDSAVYLCASSSGLVTDTQYFGPGTRLTVL.

The chain uses TRBV5-6 and TRBJ2-7; D unclear. Germline V CDR1 and CDR2: SGHDT, YYEEEE. Trimming removed 5 bases at V and 3 bases at J, with 12 bases between. This CDR3 has 13 residues. CDR3 loop: CASRRSSYYEQYF. DNA of the CDR3: TGTGCCAGCAGAAGGAGCAGCTACTACGAGCAGTACTTC.

The rearrangement uses TRBV29-1 and TRBJ2-5; 7 bases fit TRBD1. This CDR3 has 16 amino acids. Germline V lookup: CDR1 SQVTM, CDR2 ANQGSEA. The V and J ends lost 4 bases and 5 bases, in that order; junction bases with no gene match: 16. The CDR3 coding sequence is TGCAGCGTTGGTTCCGGGACAGCAAACCCTACGGAGACCCAGTACTTC. This sequence encodes CSVGSGTANPTETQYF.

The chain joins TRBV5-1 to TRBJ1-1; 10 bases map to TRBD1. Germline CDR1 SGHRS, CDR2 YFSETQ. The CDR3 runs to 15 residues. The junction had 7 bases not matched to a gene; V was cut back by 3 bases and J by 5 bases. The chain's CDR3 is CASSWTGGGTTEAFF. DNA of the CDR3: TGCGCCAGCAGCTGGACAGGGGGTGGTACGACTGAAGCTTTCTTT.

The CDR3 loop is CASSVVPGETQYF. The CDR3 DNA reads as TGTGCCAGCAGCGTAGTTCCGGGAGAGACCCAGTACTTC. V and J are TRBV9 and TRBJ2-5; D gene uncertain. Trimming removed 0 bases at V and 4 bases at J, with 7 bases between. Germline V lookup: CDR1 SGDLS, CDR2 YYNGEE. The CDR3 has 13 amino acids.

The chain combines TRBV7-6 with TRBJ1-4, with 10 positions matching TRBD1. The V gene's germline CDR1 is SGHVS and CDR2 FNYEAQ. Trimming at V came to 4 bases and at J to 10 bases, leaving 12 bases not matched to a gene. This CDR3 region has 16 residues. CDR3: CASSSSLTGGVGKLFF. CDR3 in DNA: TGTGCCAGCAGCTCCTCCTTGACAGGGGGCGTCGGAAAACTGTTTTTT.

The table lists this clone with a count of one. This chain uses TRBV4-3 with TRBJ2-1; D not certain. Germline assignment: CDR1 LGHNA and CDR2 YSLEER. CDR3 length: 13 amino acids. V shed 4 bases and J shed 10 bases, with 14 bases lying between them. CDR3 nucleotide sequence: TGCGCCAGCAGCCCGCTCTCTGGAGCGGAGCAGTTCTTC. The encoded protein is CASSPLSGAEQFF.

This sequence joins TRBV4-3 and TRBJ2-2, with 10 bases fitting TRBD2. The trim removed 5 bases at V and 3 bases at J, leaving 0 bases unmatched. The CDR3 spans 14 residues. Germline V CDR1 and CDR2: LGHNA, YSLEER. In nucleotides, the CDR3 is TGCGCCAGCAGCACTAGCGGGGACACCGGGGAGCTGTTTTTT. Its protein product is CASSTSGDTGELFF.

This clone appeared a few times. The chain carries TRBV5-6 and TRBJ2-7; TRBD1 matches at 9 bases. This CDR3 has 15 amino acids. With V trimmed by 4 bases and J by 2 bases, 7 bases remained unmatched. The germline gives CDR1 SGHDT, CDR2 YYEEEE. For the CDR3, the DNA is TGTGCCAGCAGCGTACCCGGGACAGGGACCTACGAGCAGTACTTC. This translates into CASSVPGTGTYEQYF.

This chain links TRBV7-3 with TRBJ1-2; no definite D call. The CDR3 is made up of 18 amino acids. From germline, CDR1 is SGHTA and CDR2 FQGTGA. V dropped 0 bases and J dropped 2 bases, with 19 bases sitting between them. Here the CDR3 reads CASSLTGSSYSFNYGYTF. The CDR3 nucleotides are TGTGCCAGCAGCTTAACGGGCAGCTCCTACTCTTTCAACTATGGCTACACCTTC.

The chain links TRBV6-6 to TRBJ2-3; TRBD2 matches 8 bases. The J segment lost 0 bases and the V segment lost 5 bases, leaving 4 bases of the junction unmatched. The germline gives CDR1 MNHNY, CDR2 SVGAGI (reference sequence). The CDR3 covers 15 residues. The CDR3 spells CASSDPGGSTDTQYF. The CDR3 region has the DNA TGTGCCAGCAGTGACCCGGGAGGGAGCACAGATACGCAGTATTTT.

The chain links TRBV7-2 to TRBJ2-7; 7 positions agree with TRBD2. V was pared by 5 bases and J by 9 bases, with 7 bases of the junction left unmatched. This CDR3 comprises 12 residues. CDR1 is SGHTA and CDR2 is FQGNSA in the germline V gene. CDR3 DNA: TGTGCCAGCAGCGGGGGGGGTAACGGGCAGTACTTC. Translation: CASSGGGNGQYF.

This clone was seen a handful of times. The V call is TRBV28, the J call TRBJ2-7, with D perhaps TRBD2 (6 bases). The germline V gene encodes CDR1 MDHEN and CDR2 SYDVKM. The ends were cut back, 3 bases at V and 2 bases at J, with 11 bases in the middle. The CDR3 is 14 residues long. The CDR3 DNA reads as TGTGCCAGCAGTTTGGGCGGGGCCGCCTACGAGCAGTACTTC. It encodes CASSLGGAAYEQYF.

The CDR3 coding sequence is TGTGCCACTGCGGAGGGAAATCAGCCCCAGCATTTT. This encodes CATAEGNQPQHF. The chain joins TRBV24-1 to TRBJ1-5; D is unclear. The CDR3 sequence is 12 residues long. Germline values: CDR1 KGHDR, CDR2 SFDVKD. With 10 bases removed from V and 4 bases from J, the gap between germline ends came to 10 bases.